Listed below are T cell receptor beta chains from one sample, sequenced in a study of siplizumab effects on memory and regulatory T cells. Some clones are missing from TCRdb's copy, which holds only in-frame ones; the method was immunoSEQ multiplex PCR. The sample carries about 50,000 clones, nearly 95% recorded once. Sample: CD8+ T cells sorted from blood. Receptors were obtained from a human donor in good health. CDR3s include the opening cysteine and the closing phenylalanine or tryptophan. The D gene is left open where the match is weak. Some rows mark clone size as missing; the rest say once, few, many or name a class of expanded clone.

clone size: .
J gene: TRBJ2-1
V gene: TRBV5-1
D gene: TRBD2
CDR3 protein: CASSLGASGRANNYEQFF
CDR3 DNA: TGCGCCAGCAGCTTGGGGGCTAGCGGGAGAGCTAACAATTACGAGCAGTTCTTC

clone size: .
J gene: TRBJ2-3
V gene: TRBV20-1
D gene: .
CDR3 protein: CSAADTQYF
CDR3 DNA: TGCAGTGCCGCAGATACGCAGTATTTT

clone size: .
J gene: TRBJ2-1
V gene: TRBV29-1
D gene: .
CDR3 protein: CSVEDRRDSYYNEQFF
CDR3 DNA: TGCAGCGTTGAAGATCGGAGAGACAGTTATTACAATGAGCAGTTCTTC

clone size: .
J gene: TRBJ2-2
V gene: TRBV28
D gene: .
CDR3 protein: CASTISYKGSGELFF
CDR3 DNA: TGTGCCAGCACCATATCTTATAAGGGATCCGGGGAGCTGTTTTTT

clone size: .
J gene: TRBJ1-5
V gene: TRBV19
D gene: .
CDR3 protein: CASRGQYNSNQPQHF
CDR3 DNA: TGTGCCAGTAGAGGACAGTATAATAGCAATCAGCCCCAGCATTTT

clone size: .
J gene: TRBJ2-7
V gene: TRBV5-5
D gene: TRBD2
CDR3 protein: CASSFRLADYEQYF
CDR3 DNA: TGTGCCAGCAGCTTCCGACTAGCGGACTACGAGCAGTACTTC

clone size: .
J gene: TRBJ2-1
V gene: TRBV7-3
D gene: TRBD2
CDR3 protein: CASSFKPNLAGVTYNEQFF
CDR3 DNA: TGTGCCAGCAGCTTTAAACCCAACCTAGCGGGAGTCACCTACAATGAGCAGTTCTTC

clone size: .
J gene: TRBJ2-7
V gene: TRBV7-9
D gene: .
CDR3 protein: CASTSPGTDLHEQYF
CDR3 DNA: TGTGCCAGCACCTCCCCGGGGACGGATCTCCACGAGCAGTACTTC

clone size: .
J gene: TRBJ2-5
V gene: TRBV20-1
D gene: .
CDR3 protein: CSAREETQYF
CDR3 DNA: TGCAGTGCTAGAGAAGAGACCCAGTACTTC

clone size: .
J gene: TRBJ2-5
V gene: TRBV9
D gene: .
CDR3 protein: CASSVVDGMRETQYF
CDR3 DNA: TGTGCCAGCAGCGTAGTGGACGGCATGCGGGAGACCCAGTACTTC

clone size: .
J gene: TRBJ2-7
V gene: TRBV29-1
D gene: TRBD1
CDR3 protein: CSVEDWGQGAYEQYF
CDR3 DNA: TGCAGCGTTGAAGATTGGGGACAGGGGGCATACGAGCAGTACTTC

clone size: .
J gene: TRBJ1-1
V gene: TRBV28
D gene: .
CDR3 protein: CASSLRVEDTEAFF
CDR3 DNA: TGTGCCAGCAGTTTACGGGTGGAGGACACTGAAGCTTTCTTT

clone size: .
J gene: TRBJ2-6
V gene: TRBV9
D gene: .
CDR3 protein: CASAPLQGGPVLTF
CDR3 DNA: TGTGCCAGCGCCCCCCTACAGGGAGGCCCCGTCCTGACTTTC

clone size: once
J gene: TRBJ2-7
V gene: TRBV28
D gene: .
CDR3 protein: CASSLTPDSYEQYF
CDR3 DNA: TGTGCCAGCAGTTTAACCCCGGACAGCTACGAGCAGTACTTC

clone size: .
J gene: TRBJ2-7
V gene: TRBV27
D gene: .
CDR3 protein: CASSLDATYEQYF
CDR3 DNA: TGTGCCAGCAGTTTAGACGCGACCTACGAGCAGTACTTC

clone size: .
J gene: TRBJ2-6
V gene: TRBV28
D gene: .
CDR3 protein: CASSFGQIYSGANVLTF
CDR3 DNA: TGTGCCAGCAGTTTTGGGCAGATCTACTCTGGGGCCAACGTCCTGACTTTC

clone size: .
J gene: TRBJ2-1
V gene: TRBV2
D gene: .
CDR3 protein: CASSSGSGSSYNEQFF
CDR3 DNA: TGTGCCAGCAGCTCCGGGAGCGGCTCCTCCTACAATGAGCAGTTCTTC

clone size: .
J gene: TRBJ2-1
V gene: TRBV7-2
D gene: TRBD2
CDR3 protein: CASSLALAGVYGYNEQFF
CDR3 DNA: TGTGCCAGCAGCTTAGCCCTAGCGGGAGTCTACGGGTACAATGAGCAGTTCTTC

clone size: .
J gene: TRBJ1-2
V gene: TRBV15
D gene: .
CDR3 protein: CATSRKAGVANYGYTF
CDR3 DNA: TGTGCCACCAGCAGAAAAGCAGGGGTGGCAAACTATGGCTACACCTTC

clone size: .
J gene: TRBJ2-1
V gene: TRBV25-1
D gene: .
CDR3 protein: CASSDGGVRYNEQFF
CDR3 DNA: TGTGCCAGCAGTGATGGCGGGGTTAGGTACAATGAGCAGTTCTTC

clone size: .
J gene: TRBJ2-1
V gene: TRBV7-9
D gene: TRBD2
CDR3 protein: CASSTGRSGVREQFF
CDR3 DNA: TGTGCCAGCAGTACAGGGCGTAGCGGGGTCCGGGAGCAGTTCTTC

clone size: .
J gene: TRBJ2-3
V gene: TRBV4-2
D gene: TRBD1
CDR3 protein: CASSQGTDEAF
CDR3 DNA: TGTGCCAGCAGCCAGGGGACAGACGAAGCTTTT

clone size: .
J gene: TRBJ2-5
V gene: TRBV15
D gene: .
CDR3 protein: CATSSSRGLQETQYF
CDR3 DNA: TGTGCCACCAGCTCCTCCCGGGGCCTCCAAGAGACCCAGTACTTC

clone size: .
J gene: TRBJ2-7
V gene: TRBV27
D gene: TRBD2
CDR3 protein: CASSSGTRKFKQYF
CDR3 DNA: TGTGCCAGCAGTTCCGGGACTAGGAAGTTCAAGCAGTACTTC

clone size: few
J gene: TRBJ1-1
V gene: TRBV29-1
D gene: .
CDR3 protein: CSVQGGTEAFF
CDR3 DNA: TGCAGCGTGCAGGGTGGCACTGAAGCTTTCTTT

clone size: .
J gene: TRBJ2-1
V gene: TRBV13
D gene: TRBD1
CDR3 protein: CASSPYRGLYNEQFF
CDR3 DNA: TGTGCCAGCAGCCCCTACAGGGGTCTATACAATGAGCAGTTCTTC

clone size: many
J gene: TRBJ2-2
V gene: TRBV28
D gene: TRBD2
CDR3 protein: CASNQPTSAGELFF
CDR3 DNA: TGTGCCAGCAACCAACCTACTAGCGCCGGGGAGCTGTTTTTT

clone size: .
J gene: TRBJ1-3
V gene: TRBV4-1
D gene: .
CDR3 protein: CASSQHQTGNTIYF
CDR3 DNA: TGCGCCAGCAGCCAGCACCAGACGGGAAACACCATATATTTT

clone size: .
J gene: TRBJ2-7
V gene: TRBV2
D gene: TRBD1
CDR3 protein: CASRWAGGDEQYF
CDR3 DNA: TGTGCCAGCAGATGGGCAGGGGGCGACGAGCAGTACTTC

clone size: .
J gene: TRBJ1-5
V gene: TRBV19
D gene: .
CDR3 protein: CASSISSNQPQHF
CDR3 DNA: TGTGCCAGTAGTATCAGTAGCAATCAGCCCCAGCATTTT

clone size: .
J gene: TRBJ1-5
V gene: TRBV21-1
D gene: .
CDR3 protein: CASSKRVGQEPIHSNQPQHF
CDR3 DNA: TGTGCCAGCAGCAAACGCGTGGGGCAGGAGCCGATCCATAGCAATCAGCCCCAGCATTTT

clone size: .
J gene: TRBJ1-1
V gene: TRBV15
D gene: TRBD1
CDR3 protein: CATSGGQGATEAFF
CDR3 DNA: TGTGCCACCAGCGGAGGACAGGGAGCCACTGAAGCTTTCTTT

clone size: .
J gene: TRBJ2-3
V gene: TRBV9
D gene: .
CDR3 protein: CASSARPLSGPTDTQYF
CDR3 DNA: TGTGCCAGCAGCGCGAGGCCCTTGAGCGGGCCTACAGATACGCAGTATTTT

clone size: .
J gene: TRBJ2-7
V gene: TRBV27
D gene: TRBD1
CDR3 protein: CASSLGTGAYEQYF
CDR3 DNA: TGTGCCAGCAGTTTGGGGACAGGGGCCTACGAGCAGTACTTC

clone size: .
J gene: TRBJ2-3
V gene: TRBV27
D gene: .
CDR3 protein: CASRTGLRADTQYF
CDR3 DNA: TGTGCCAGCAGAACGGGGCTAAGGGCAGATACGCAGTATTTT